This T cell receptor beta chain was retrieved from a study of blood T cells in healthy people across ages. In the study overall: Template-switching capture recovered about one barcoded beta molecule per two T cells.

The CDR3 length is 15 residues. CDR1 is ENHRY and CDR2 is SYGVKD in the germline V gene. Whole-study results and caveats: Naive T cell percentage showed a strong correlation with TCR beta diversity.

Together with a sample-barcoded 5' primer, a J-beta primer mix was included in a second PCR lasting about 7 to 11 cycles. TCRdb re-derived calls from the 5' RACE reads in MiXCR, one entry per CDR3 protein. Here the sample spans some 1.5 million distinct CDR3 sequences, 28% being singletons. Worth noting for this clonotype: The target antigen is unknown. A much larger clonotype is one base distant, so this may be a read error.

Every donor provided 7.5 to 10 milliliters of peripheral blood. The sequenced material came from blood. This sequence originates from a woman under 40 in good health. The rearrangement joins TRBV10-3 to TRBJ2-7; 11 bases are shared with TRBD2. CDR3 sequence reads: CTISDWTSGSYEQYF. CDR3 DNA sequence: TGTACCATCAGTGATTGGACTAGCGGGTCCTACGAGCAGTACTTC.